This T cell receptor beta chain was identified during a study of cytomegalovirus exposure and HLA in healthy donors (dated 2017 in TCRdb). At the level of the whole study: According to an earlier analysis of around 600 of the donors, about 180 million T cells yielded some 110 million unique TCR beta sequences and about 280 Gb of sequence data. To decide whether each TCR beta V gene segment behaved as functional or pseudogenic, an earlier analysis of some 570 of the donors relied on high-throughput TCR beta sequencing. HLA typing included class I and class II loci at four-digit resolution. A separate validation cohort of 100 to 150 different subjects was used in addition to the 666-subject first cohort. High-throughput TCR immunosequencing, statistical association of individual TCRs with disease status, and machine learning were combined to predict cytomegalovirus infection status. The study used immunosequencing to profile the T cell repertoires of approximately 690 subjects and linked those repertoires to cytomegalovirus serostatus. Roughly five DR-DQ haplotypes were handled as single units for association and clustering, since linkage in the cohort was strong. Rather than using new phenotypic data, the later analysis identified candidate immune exposures from TCR beta sequences and from how often those sequences occurred across donors. Of the approximately 400 genotyped donors, 65% to 90% fell in the genetic ancestry cluster associated with self-reported Caucasian donors. In a later analysis, previously published TCR beta repertoires from several hundred donors were re-analyzed and high-resolution HLA genotyping was added so that TCR occurrence patterns could be studied. Alongside the repertoire data, information on donor age, sex, ethnicity and CMV serostatus was compiled. A later genetic analysis used genome-wide SNP genotypes for about 60% of the roughly 700 donors, treating that subset as a discovery cohort. The study aimed to test whether signatures of past pathogen exposure could be identified by cataloging public T cell receptors. All discovery cohort repertoires had been generated using a single sequencing platform. An early release that covered several hundred HLA-typed donors contained around 300 gigabases of sequencing data and about 93 million unique TCR sequences. Among 300 to 500 genotyped donors of the cohort, an average of approximately 240,000 unique TCR beta nucleotide sequences was sequenced per donor, of which about 18% were non-productive. The number of donors typed differed by locus, with about 620-630 for A, B, C, DRB1 and DQB1, about 500 for DQA1, approximately 570 for DPA1, and around 460 for DPB1. What the study reported, not specific to this receptor: The study listed 164 TCR beta chains as associated with cytomegalovirus. A few of the identified cytomegalovirus-associated TCR beta chains were confirmed in vitro to be specific for cytomegalovirus antigens. Compared with equally common non-associated chains, HLA-associated TCR beta chains in a later analysis were more clonally expanded and had lower generation probabilities. The authors suggested that the approach could potentially be generalized to other disease states and immunological phenotypes. Because HLA typing was unavailable for some donors at each locus, only the typed subset was used in association tests. When HLA alleles, especially DR and DQ, strongly co-occurred, attributing TCR associations to individual alleles was difficult. According to a later analysis, TCR association rates differed among HLA loci, with DRB1 alleles showing the most associated TCRs and HLA-C alleles showing the fewest. Across donors, most TCR sequences were observed very rarely, whereas some public TCRs were present in many individuals. A later analysis found that most CMV-associated TCR beta chains appeared HLA-restricted, with HLA associations seemingly driven largely by CMV exposure. Presence/absence analyses assumed roughly uniform sequencing depth across donors, an assumption that may not hold. CMV serostatus was the only immune exposure information available for the cohort. An association between a missense DCLRE1C variant and V-gene and J-gene trimming of TCR beta chains was found in a later genetic analysis and replicated in an independent cohort. In a later analysis, around 15,000 TCR beta sequences were associated with specific HLA alleles at a false discovery rate of 0.05. Because the 87-base-pair reads could not distinguish some IMGT-functional V segments, including TRBV6-2 and TRBV6-3, those segments were excluded. A further reported finding was that TCR beta sequences accurately predicted the HLA-A and HLA-B alleles for most subjects in the first cohort. Because counts were too low, roughly 18 rarely observed V segments, including chromosome 9 orphons, were left out of the earlier analysis of 587 of the donors. A group of highly shared sequence variants was considered likely to be a technical artifact of the sequencing pipeline. In a later genetic analysis, fewer N-insertions in productive TCRs were reported among donors in an Asian-associated ancestry cluster than the approximately 670-donor mean. Cytomegalovirus status was reported to be diagnosed by the classifier with high specificity and sensitivity in both the original and validation cohorts. Correlated functional status among segregating V segments might be attributable to linkage disequilibrium, but an unknown experimental factor could not be ruled out. In an earlier analysis of around 600 of the donors, most TCR beta V segments were observed in productive rearrangements about 87% or about 30% of the time, broadly matching IMGT annotations. The cohort was sequenced for TCR beta chains only, and without alpha or paired-chain data the features that could be detected were limited. A later analysis reported that several top co-occurrence clusters appeared linked to parvovirus B19, influenza, CMV and Epstein-Barr virus.

Remarks on this clone: What this receptor recognizes is not known. Base qualities are missing; no much larger clone stands one base away.

Per the germline V gene, SGDLS is the CDR1 and YYNGEE is the CDR2. Deletion took 4 bases off V and 2 bases off J, with a span of 13 bases between the germline ends. Counted from cysteine to phenylalanine, this CDR3 has 15 amino acids. The entry retains the CDR3 DNA only, 45 bases that are in frame from base 1. Library generation was performed with the immunoSEQ multiplex PCR assay. For the multiplex PCR, a mixture combining 60 forward primers for TCR Vbeta segments and 13 reverse primers for TCR Jbeta segments was used. Amplification of the CDR3 region of rearranged TCR beta genes was performed with a multiplex PCR assay on genomic DNA. On the Illumina HiSeq System, the amplified TCR beta libraries were sequenced as 87-base-pair reads. As for the authors' bioinformatics: A later analysis counted some 74 million unique TCR beta chains across the 690 or so repertoires, and 10 million to 12 million of these chains were shared by at least two donors. A nearest-neighbor algorithm error-corrected the raw reads and collapsed the reads into unique sequences, merging closely related sequences to remove PCR and sequencing errors. To assign V, D and J gene segments, CDR3 sequences were aligned to IMGT reference sequences. For a sequence to be retained, a match of at least six nucleotides to both a V gene segment and a J gene segment was required. A rearrangement was called productive if the CDR3 had no stop codons and remained in frame with V and J, and every other rearrangement was called non-productive. Following IMGT convention, CDR3 was defined as the stretch from the second conserved V-encoded cysteine up to the conserved J-encoded phenylalanine. In an earlier analysis of around 600 of the donors, sequences lacking an unambiguous match to a single V gene segment were excluded. An earlier analysis of some 500 of the donors classified V segments as functional when productive rearrangements were above 56.7% and as segregating when the standard deviation between donors was above 5%. To diagnose cytomegalovirus status from the catalog of TCR beta chain sequences, a statistical classification framework was built. V and J gene assignment, in a later analysis, came from comparing TCR nucleotide sequences with IMGT/GENE-DB human TR gene sequences. In a later analysis, CDR3 sequences and most-parsimonious VDJ recombination scenarios were assigned using the TCRdist pipeline. In a later analysis, each TCR beta chain was defined by its CDR3 amino acid sequence together with its V-gene family, and reads lacking a unique V-gene family were excluded. As a way to deal with suspected cross-contamination and a sequencing artifact, a later analysis dropped nearly 600 nucleotide sequences that were highly shared and had low generation probability. For each public chain, a later analysis derived a clonal expansion index from normalized ranks of inferred template counts within each repertoire. In a later analysis, generation probabilities were computed with a VDJ recombination model fitted to out-of-frame rearrangements, and the resulting probabilities were checked against IGoR. A later analysis scored TCR-TCR, TCR-HLA and TCR-CMV co-occurrence with hypergeometric tests, applying a repertoire-size bias correction to TCR pairs. In a later analysis, false discovery rates were estimated by permuting HLA or CMV assignments 20 times. In a later analysis, co-occurring TCRs were grouped with DBSCAN, and TCRdist sequence similarity was added when clustering was performed within HLA-allele-positive subsets. Co-occurrence clustering excluded repertoires with fewer than 30,000 or more than 120,000 public chains, plus five with anomalous nucleotide sharing. TCRdb mirrors the immuneACCESS table, restricted to in-frame sequences. Some clones are absent from its copies; in checked studies, under half trace to an unresolved V gene, and the reason for the others is unknown. Clone size and the V and J calls come from that table; the DNA yielded D and trimming. Present in this sample are roughly 130,000 clones, roughly 70% of which were seen just once. Of the sample, approximately 7% is held by the ten largest clones.

The cohort consisted of hundreds of healthy bone marrow donors. At the time of sampling, all cohort members were nominally healthy, though unrecorded immune exposures were likely present. The donor tested CMV seropositive, placing the donor among the 289 seropositive members of the cohort. A peripheral blood sample was collected from each donor, and TCR beta sequencing was performed on peripheral blood mononuclear cells. The Qiagen DNeasy Blood Extraction Kit was used to extract genomic DNA from the blood cell samples. The receptor was derived from a man in his forties or fifties in good health and CMV-seropositive. This receptor chain uses TRBV9 and TRBJ1-5; a tentative D call is TRBD1 (5 bases match). The sample taken for sequencing was PBMCs. The DNA is TGTGCCAGCAGCCCCCTAGGGGATGGCAATCAGCCCCAGCATTTT. Its product reads: CASSPLGDGNQPQHF.